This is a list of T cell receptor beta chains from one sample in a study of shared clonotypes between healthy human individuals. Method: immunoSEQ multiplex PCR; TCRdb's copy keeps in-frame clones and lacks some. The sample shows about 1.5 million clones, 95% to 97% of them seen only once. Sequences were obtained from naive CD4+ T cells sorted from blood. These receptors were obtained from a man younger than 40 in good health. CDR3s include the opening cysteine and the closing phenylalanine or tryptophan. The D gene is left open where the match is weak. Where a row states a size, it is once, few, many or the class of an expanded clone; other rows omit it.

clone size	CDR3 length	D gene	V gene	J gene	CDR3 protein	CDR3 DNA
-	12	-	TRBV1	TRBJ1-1	CTNNPRGAEAFF	TGCACTAACAATCCCCGGGGGGCTGAAGCTTTCTTT
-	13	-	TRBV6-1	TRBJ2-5	CASSASVQETQYF	TGTGCCAGCAGTGCATCCGTACAAGAGACCCAGTACTTC
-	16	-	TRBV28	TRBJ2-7	CASSFRRVVVAWEQYF	TGTGCCAGCAGTTTCCGGCGGGTGGTCGTAGCGTGGGAGCAGTACTTC
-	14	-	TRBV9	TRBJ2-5	CASSVQPGVETQYF	TGTGCCAGCAGCGTACAACCGGGAGTTGAGACCCAGTACTTC
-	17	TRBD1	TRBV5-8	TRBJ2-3	CASSIRDRGRVTDTQYF	TGTGCCAGCAGCATAAGGGACAGGGGGAGGGTCACAGATACGCAGTATTTT
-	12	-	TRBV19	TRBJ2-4	CASSMLENIQYF	TGTGCCAGTAGTATGTTAGAAAACATTCAGTACTTC
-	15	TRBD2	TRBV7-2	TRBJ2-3	CASSLGGLAGDTQYF	TGTGCCAGCAGCTTAGGCGGGTTAGCGGGAGATACGCAGTATTTT
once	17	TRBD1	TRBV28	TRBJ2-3	CASSSYSGTGSTDTQYF	TGTGCCAGCAGTTCCTACTCCGGGACAGGGAGCACAGATACGCAGTATTTT
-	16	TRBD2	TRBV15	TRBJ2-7	CATSTISGSLTYEQYF	TGTGCCACCAGCACAATTAGCGGGAGCCTAACCTACGAGCAGTACTTC
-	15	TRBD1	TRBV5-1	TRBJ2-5	CASSLAGTGGETQYF	TGCGCCAGCAGCTTGGCCGGGACAGGGGGCGAGACCCAGTACTTC
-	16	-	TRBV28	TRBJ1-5	CASSLYLLAGNQPQHF	TGTGCCAGCAGTTTATATCTTCTGGCCGGGAATCAGCCCCAGCATTTT
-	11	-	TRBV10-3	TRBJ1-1	CAISEFAEAFF	TGTGCCATCAGTGAGTTTGCCGAAGCTTTCTTT
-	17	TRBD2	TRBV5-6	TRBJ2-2	CASSLVSGRGNTGELFF	TGTGCCAGCAGCTTGGTTAGCGGGAGGGGGAACACCGGGGAGCTGTTTTTT
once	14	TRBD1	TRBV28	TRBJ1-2	CASTKPGQGYGYTF	TGTGCCAGTACTAAACCGGGACAGGGCTATGGCTACACCTTC
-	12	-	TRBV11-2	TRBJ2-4	CASSLGKNIQYF	TGCGCCAGCAGCTTAGGTAAAAACATTCAGTACTTC
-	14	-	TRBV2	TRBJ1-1	CASSERGLNTEAFF	TGTGCCAGCAGTGAGCGGGGTCTGAACACTGAAGCTTTCTTT
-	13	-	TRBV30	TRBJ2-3	CAWSVSIRDTQYF	TGTGCCTGGAGTGTTTCCATACGAGATACGCAGTATTTT
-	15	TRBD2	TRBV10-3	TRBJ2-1	CATAGGGRARDEQFF	TGTGCCACCGCGGGGGGCGGGAGGGCCAGGGATGAGCAGTTCTTC
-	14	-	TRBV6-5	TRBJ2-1	CASSLTSGGHEQFF	TGTGCCAGCAGTTTGACCTCCGGGGGGCATGAGCAGTTCTTC
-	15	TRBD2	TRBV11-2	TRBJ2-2	CASGTGTSGYGELFF	TGTGCCAGCGGAACCGGGACTAGCGGATACGGGGAGCTGTTTTTT
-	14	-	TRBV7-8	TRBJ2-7	CASSGVIHSYEQYF	TGTGCCAGCAGCGGTGTCATACACTCCTACGAGCAGTACTTC
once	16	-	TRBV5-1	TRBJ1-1	CASSPLSPRQHTEAFF	TGCGCCAGCAGCCCCCTTTCCCCCCGACAACACACTGAAGCTTTCTTT
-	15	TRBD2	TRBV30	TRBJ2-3	CAWTSGSLEPDTQYF	TGTGCCTGGACTAGCGGGAGTTTAGAACCAGATACGCAGTATTTT
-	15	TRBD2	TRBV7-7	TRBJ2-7	CASSSGLAGRDEQYF	TGTGCCAGCAGCTCGGGACTAGCGGGAAGGGACGAGCAGTACTTC
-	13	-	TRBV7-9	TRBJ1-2	CASSLDGVGGYTF	TGTGCCAGCAGCTTAGATGGTGTCGGTGGCTACACCTTC
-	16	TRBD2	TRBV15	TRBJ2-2	CATSNERGLNTGELFF	TGTGCCACCAGCAATGAGCGGGGCTTGAACACCGGGGAGCTGTTTTTT
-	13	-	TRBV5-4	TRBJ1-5	CASSPDRNQPQHF	TGTGCCAGCAGCCCGGACCGAAATCAGCCCCAGCATTTT
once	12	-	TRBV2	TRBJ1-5	CASSEGTQPQHF	TGTGCCAGCAGTGAGGGAACTCAGCCCCAGCATTTT
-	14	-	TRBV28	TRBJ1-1	CASSPRGENTEAFF	TGTGCCAGCAGTCCAAGGGGTGAGAACACTGAAGCTTTCTTT
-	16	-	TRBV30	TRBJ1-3	CAWSVSRDFSGNTIYF	TGTGCCTGGAGTGTATCTCGGGACTTCTCTGGAAACACCATATATTTT
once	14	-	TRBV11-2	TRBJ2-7	CASSLGGNRDEQYF	TGTGCCAGCAGCTTAGGAGGAAACAGGGACGAGCAGTACTTC
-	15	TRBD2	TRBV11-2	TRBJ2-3	CASSLLAGITDTQYF	TGTGCCAGCAGCTTGCTAGCGGGCATCACAGATACGCAGTATTTT
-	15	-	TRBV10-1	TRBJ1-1	CASSPVRAMNTEAFF	TGCGCCAGCAGTCCTGTGAGGGCCATGAACACTGAAGCTTTCTTT
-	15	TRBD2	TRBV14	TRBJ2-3	CASSQVLAGTDTQYF	TGTGCCAGCAGCCAAGTACTAGCGGGAACAGATACGCAGTATTTT
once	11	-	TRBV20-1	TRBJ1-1	CSARVTGVAFF	TGCAGTGCTAGAGTAACCGGGGTGGCTTTCTTT
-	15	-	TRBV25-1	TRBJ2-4	CASSETGTAKNIQYF	TGTGCCAGCAGTGAAACCGGGACAGCCAAAAACATTCAGTACTTC
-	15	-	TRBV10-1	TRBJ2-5	CASSESQGRQETQYF	TGCGCCAGCAGTGAATCACAGGGACGGCAAGAGACCCAGTACTTC
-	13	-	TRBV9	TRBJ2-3	CASSPPGTDTQYF	TGTGCCAGCAGCCCTCCGGGTACAGATACGCAGTATTTT
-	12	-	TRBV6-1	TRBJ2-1	CASSETRGEQFF	TGTGCCAGCAGTGAAACGAGGGGTGAGCAGTTCTTC
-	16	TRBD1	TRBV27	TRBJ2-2	CASSHNRGRNTGELFF	TGTGCCAGCAGCCACAACAGGGGGAGGAACACCGGGGAGCTGTTTTTT
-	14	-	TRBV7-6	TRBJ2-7	CASSSWTEDYEQYF	TGTGCCAGCAGCTCCTGGACGGAGGACTACGAGCAGTACTTC
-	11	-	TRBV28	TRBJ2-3	CASCPGDTQYF	TGTGCCAGCTGTCCGGGAGATACGCAGTATTTT
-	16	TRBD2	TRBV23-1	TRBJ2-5	CASSGTSGRKKETQYF	TGCGCCAGCAGTGGAACTAGCGGGAGAAAGAAAGAGACCCAGTACTTC